Listed below are T cell receptor beta chains from one sample, sequenced in a study of response to subunit inactivated influenza vaccine. One entry per CDR3 protein results from TCRdb running MiXCR on the RT-PCR reads. The data show 430,000 or so distinct CDR3 sequences, approximately 11% seen once. The specimen comprised PBMCs from blood, sampled roughly 48 days after vaccination. These receptors originate from a man aged 45-60 years who received an inactivated influenza vaccine. CDR3s include the opening cysteine and the closing phenylalanine or tryptophan. The D gene is left open where the match is weak. Where a row states a size, it is once, few, many or the class of an expanded clone; other rows omit it.

D gene,J gene,clone size,V gene,CDR3 protein,CDR3 DNA
TRBD2,TRBJ2-1,.,TRBV4-3,CASSQEGAGGPVEQFF,TGCGCCAGCAGCCAAGAAGGGGCGGGGGGCCCGGTTGAGCAGTTCTTC
.,TRBJ2-7,many,TRBV7-2,CASSLAGGNYEQYF,TGTGCCAGCAGCTTAGCGGGGGGAAACTACGAGCAGTACTTC
.,TRBJ1-3,few,TRBV9,CASSVQGSGNTIYF,TGTGCCAGCAGCGTCCAGGGGTCTGGAAACACCATATATTTT
TRBD2,TRBJ2-5,many,TRBV24-1,CATSPRPGLAGEETQYF,TGTGCCACCTCCCCCAGGCCGGGACTAGCGGGGGAAGAGACCCAGTACTTC
TRBD1,TRBJ1-6,many,TRBV7-2,CATSWRGLNSPLHF,TGTGCCACTAGCTGGAGGGGGCTGAATTCACCCCTCCACTTT
.,TRBJ2-7,few,TRBV5-1,CASSFGAGPYEQYF,TGCGCCAGCAGCTTCGGTGCGGGCCCGTACGAGCAGTACTTC
.,TRBJ1-3,many,TRBV20-1,CSARRGRTGNTIYF,TGCAGTGCACGCAGGGGCAGAACTGGAAACACCATATATTTT
TRBD1,TRBJ2-2,many,TRBV6-2/TRBV6-3,CASSKQGASGELFF,TGTGCCAGCAGTAAACAGGGGGCGTCCGGGGAGCTGTTTTTT
TRBD1,TRBJ2-3,many,TRBV5-1,CASSPRMTGVFADTQYF,TGCGCCAGCAGCCCAAGAATGACAGGGGTGTTTGCAGATACGCAGTATTTT
.,TRBJ2-3,few,TRBV29-1,CSVVSGKSTDTQYF,TGCAGCGTTGTATCCGGGAAGAGCACAGATACGCAGTATTTT
.,TRBJ2-2,.,TRBV6-2/TRBV6-3,CASSSDLDTGELFF,TGTGCCAGCAGTTCTGACCTAGACACCGGGGAGCTGTTTTTT